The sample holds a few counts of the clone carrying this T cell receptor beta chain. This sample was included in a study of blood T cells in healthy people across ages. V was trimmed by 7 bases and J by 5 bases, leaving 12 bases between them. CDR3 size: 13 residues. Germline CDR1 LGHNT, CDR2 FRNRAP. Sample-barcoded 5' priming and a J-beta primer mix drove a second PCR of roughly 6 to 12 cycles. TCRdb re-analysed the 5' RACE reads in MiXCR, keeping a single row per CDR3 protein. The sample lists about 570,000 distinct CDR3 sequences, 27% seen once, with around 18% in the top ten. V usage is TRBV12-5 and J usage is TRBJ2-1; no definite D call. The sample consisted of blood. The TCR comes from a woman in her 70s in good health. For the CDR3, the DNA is TGTGCTAGTGTAATGGCCTCGCACAATGAGCAGTTCTTC. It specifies CASVMASHNEQFF.